The 31 T cell receptor beta chains presented below share a single source sample, sequenced in a study of blood T cell repertoires in COVID-19. Using immunoSEQ multiplex PCR, the repertoire was profiled, and TCRdb retains in-frame clones only, with some absent. The sample shows about 72,000 clones, around 80% of them seen only once. The sample consisted of peripheral blood. These receptor sequences come from a human donor in a cohort sampled during active COVID-19.

The chain is built from TRBV29-1 and TRBJ1-2, with a possible D match to TRBD1 (5 bases). The V gene lost 5 bases and the J gene lost 3 bases, with 25 bases spanning the gap. The CDR3 extends over 17 amino acids. CDR1 is SQVTM and CDR2 is ANQGSEA in the germline V gene. CDR3 sequence reads: CSVLSHRSIVPDYGYTF. In nucleotides, the CDR3 is TGCAGCGTTCTGTCCCACAGGAGTATAGTCCCTGACTATGGCTACACCTTC.

The rearrangement uses TRBV7-2 and TRBJ2-7, with TRBD1 matching over 8 bases. This CDR3 has 16 amino acids. CDR1 is SGHTA, CDR2 FQGNSA, per germline. The J segment lost 6 bases and the V segment lost 4 bases, leaving 14 bases of the junction unmatched. The CDR3 nucleotides are TGTGCCAGCAGCTCCCACTACCCAGGGGGCTTCAGCGAGCAGTACTTC. Translation gives CASSSHYPGGFSEQYF.

The rearrangement joins TRBV2 to TRBJ1-5; the D is unclear. The germline V gene encodes CDR1 SNHLY and CDR2 FYNNEI. This CDR3 contains 13 residues. V shed 10 bases and J shed 4 bases, with 14 bases lying between them. The CDR3 DNA is TGTGCCACCTCACGGAGCGGAAATCAGCCCCAGCATTTT. Its translation: CATSRSGNQPQHF.

This clone was found once. The chain has TRBV19 and TRBJ1-3; TRBD1 is a possible D gene (6 bases). The ends were cut back, 5 bases at V and 0 bases at J, with 14 bases in the middle. Germline loops: CDR1 LNHDA, CDR2 SQIVND (reference sequence). The CDR3 length is 16 residues. The CDR3 loop is CASSEDRGASGNTIYF. The DNA of the CDR3 is TGTGCCAGTAGTGAGGACAGAGGTGCCTCTGGAAACACCATATATTTT.

The J gene is TRBJ2-7, the V gene TRBV5-1, with D tentatively TRBD2 (6 bases). V was clipped by 7 bases and J by 0 bases, with 14 bases between them. Germline CDR1 reads SGHRS; CDR2 reads YFSETQ. This CDR3 is 14 amino acids long. CDR3 DNA: TGCGCCAGCGCGGGATTTGGCGTCTCCTACGAGCAGTACTTC. It is translated as CASAGFGVSYEQYF.

This clone counts as medium-sized. The chain joins TRBV6-4 to TRBJ2-6; tentative D call: TRBD1 (6 bases). Trimming took off 0 bases at V and 2 bases at J, with 11 bases between the two ends. This CDR3 spans 17 amino acids. Per germline, CDR1 MRHNA and CDR2 SNTAGT. CDR3 loop: CASSDSIEGAGANVLTF. CDR3 nucleotides: TGTGCCAGCAGTGACTCCATCGAGGGGGCTGGGGCCAACGTCCTGACTTTC.

This rearrangement joins TRBV6-4 to TRBJ1-2, with D tentatively TRBD1 (6 bases). This CDR3 spans 16 amino acids. Germline CDR1 reads MRHNA; CDR2 reads SNTAGT. Deletions cut 7 bases from V and 3 bases from J, with 21 bases between. The DNA of the CDR3 is TGTGCCAGCAAACGTGAAGGGACATCGGGCGACTATGGCTACACCTTC. This gives the protein CASKREGTSGDYGYTF.

The J gene is TRBJ1-1, the V gene TRBV6-2 or TRBV6-3, with D unclear. The CDR3 consists of 17 residues. CDR1 is MNHEY, CDR2 SVGEGT, per germline. Deletions cut 4 bases from V and 6 bases from J, with 24 bases between. The CDR3 sequence is CASSFSLPQIHRPEAFF. DNA for the CDR3: TGTGCCAGCAGTTTCTCCCTCCCACAGATACATAGGCCTGAAGCTTTCTTT.

V usage is TRBV27 and J usage is TRBJ2-7; possibly TRBD1 for D (6 bases). CDR3 size: 13 residues. Germline CDR1 MNHEY, CDR2 SMNVEV (reference sequence). V shed 1 base and J shed 6 bases, with 10 bases lying between them. In DNA, the CDR3 is TGTGCCAGCAGTTTATTGAGGACAGCCGAGCAGTACTTC. This sequence encodes CASSLLRTAEQYF.

This chain links TRBV7-2 with TRBJ1-1; D gene uncertain. V gave up 1 base and J gave up 6 bases, with 12 bases separating them. The CDR3 spans 14 residues. Looked up from germline, CDR1 is SGHTA and CDR2 is FQGNSA. The CDR3 DNA reads as TGTGCCAGCAGCTTAGGGACTGAATCCTCTGAAGCTTTCTTT. The encoded protein is CASSLGTESSEAFF.

The chain links TRBV2 to TRBJ1-2, with 8 bases fitting TRBD1. The ends lost 0 bases at V and 6 bases at J; junction bases unmatched: 3. The CDR3 is 14 amino acids. Germline V gene lookup returns CDR1 SNHLY and CDR2 FYNNEI. The CDR3 DNA is TGTGCCAGCAGTGAAGCCCGGACAGGGCATGGCTACACCTTC. Protein: CASSEARTGHGYTF.

The chain couples TRBV3-1 (or the pseudogene TRBV3-2) to TRBJ1-2, with TRBD1 as a possible D gene (5 bases). V lost 2 bases, J lost 6 bases, and 16 bases lay in between. Germline values: CDR1 LGHDT, CDR2 YNNKEL (reference sequence). This CDR3 region has 15 residues. CDR3 protein: CASSQRGLMIHGYTF. The CDR3 DNA follows: TGTGCCAGCAGCCAAAGGGGCCTTATGATCCATGGCTACACCTTC.

This clone was picked up one time. The chain employs TRBV10-3 and TRBJ1-1, with TRBD1 as a possible D gene (6 bases). Trimming pared 8 bases from V and 3 bases from J, leaving 16 bases between. The germline gives CDR1 ENHRY, CDR2 SYGVKD. The CDR3 runs to 14 residues. The CDR3 DNA sequence: TGTGCCATCTCATTACAGGGAGGGCACACTGAAGCTTTCTTT. It translates to CAISLQGGHTEAFF.

CDR3 sequence: CASSTDSFNQPQHF. Here the CDR3 DNA reads TGTGCCAGTAGTACGGACAGCTTCAATCAGCCCCAGCATTTT. The rearrangement uses TRBV19 and TRBJ1-5, with D possibly matching TRBD1 (6 bases). V dropped 4 bases and J dropped 3 bases, with 10 bases sitting between them. The germline gives CDR1 LNHDA, CDR2 SQIVND (reference sequence). The CDR3 has 14 residues.

This clone was found a few times. The chain combines TRBV5-1 with TRBJ2-2; D may be TRBD2 (5 bases). This CDR3 is 15 amino acids long. Germline V CDR1 and CDR2: SGHRS, YFSETQ. Trimming removed 6 bases from V and 0 bases from J, with 12 bases in between. This CDR3 reads CASTLRATNTGELFF. CDR3 bases: TGCGCCAGCACCCTGAGGGCAACGAACACCGGGGAGCTGTTTTTT.

The V and J genes are TRBV10-3 and TRBJ2-3; no reliable D call. Trimming cost V 4 bases and J 0 bases, with 14 bases left between them. Germline V gene data show CDR1 as ENHRY and CDR2 as SYGVKD. The CDR3 has 16 amino acids. Here the CDR3 reads CAISGGLGFSTDTQYF. The CDR3 DNA follows: TGTGCCATCAGTGGAGGATTAGGTTTTAGCACAGATACGCAGTATTTT.

The rearrangement joins TRBV9 to TRBJ1-1; D uncertain. The CDR3 contains 13 residues. The V end lost 6 bases, the J end lost 1 base, and 10 bases lay between the germline ends. CDR1 SGDLS and CDR2 YYNGEE come from the germline V gene. CDR3 loop: CASTLQPNTEAFF. For the CDR3, the DNA is TGTGCCAGCACCTTACAGCCGAACACTGAAGCTTTCTTT.

For the CDR3, the DNA is TGTGCCTGGAGTGTTCCCTCGGCTAGATCTCCCCGAAACACCATATATTTT. This sequence encodes CAWSVPSARSPRNTIYF. The gene calls are TRBV30 and TRBJ1-3; unclear D gene. CDR1 GTSNPN and CDR2 SVGIG come from the germline V gene (reference sequence). The ends were cut back, 0 bases at V and 5 bases at J, with 20 bases in the middle. The CDR3 has 17 amino acids.

The CDR3 loop reads CASSIQGTANEKLFF. The CDR3 DNA reads as TGCGCCAGCAGCATACAGGGTACAGCTAATGAAAAACTGTTTTTT. V is TRBV5-1 and J is TRBJ1-4, with D possibly matching TRBD1 (6 bases). Per the germline V gene, CDR1 is SGHRS and CDR2 is YFSETQ. V was clipped by 4 bases and J by 3 bases, with 13 bases between them. This CDR3 spans 15 amino acids.

The chain joins TRBV7-8 to TRBJ1-5; D ambiguous. Trimming shortened V by 5 bases and J by 1 base, and 6 bases separated the two germline ends. The CDR3 consists of 13 residues. Germline CDR1 reads SGHVS; CDR2 reads FQNEAQ. CDR3 DNA sequence: TGTGCCAGCAGCCTCCAAAGCAATCAGCCCCAGCATTTT. It yields the protein CASSLQSNQPQHF.

This chain's CDR3 is CASRGGQDHGYTF. CDR3 coding DNA: TGTGCCAGCAGGGGTGGACAGGACCATGGCTACACCTTC. This rearrangement joins TRBV2 to TRBJ1-2; TRBD1 matches 7 bases. Trimming cost V 6 bases and J 6 bases; bases outside gene matches: 7. The CDR3 extends over 13 amino acids. Germline V gives CDR1 SNHLY, CDR2 FYNNEI.

This clone was seen once. The J gene is TRBJ2-1, the V gene TRBV30, with a weak D call TRBD2 (6 bases). The CDR3 runs 14 residues. V was cut by 3 bases and J by 7 bases, with 16 bases left in between. CDR1 GTSNPN and CDR2 SVGIG come from the germline V gene (reference sequence). Here the CDR3 reads CAWRGLAVVNEQFF. Written as DNA, the CDR3 is TGTGCCTGGAGGGGACTCGCAGTTGTGAATGAGCAGTTCTTC.

The J gene is TRBJ1-2, the V gene TRBV2; 7 bases align to TRBD1. There are 16 residues in the CDR3. The germline gives CDR1 SNHLY, CDR2 FYNNEI. Trimming at V came to 0 bases and at J to 6 bases, leaving 10 bases not matched to a gene. This CDR3 reads CASSEARLTGSNGYTF. CDR3 bases: TGTGCCAGCAGTGAAGCGAGGTTGACAGGGTCTAATGGCTACACCTTC.

Only one count was recorded for this clone. The chain combines TRBV9 with TRBJ2-7; 8 nucleotides line up with TRBD1. Germline CDR1 reads SGDLS; CDR2 reads YYNGEE. There are 14 residues in the CDR3. V lost 2 bases to trimming and J lost 1 base; unmatched junction nucleotides: 2. The CDR3 protein is CASSVQGASYEQYF. The DNA for the CDR3 is TGTGCCAGCAGCGTCCAGGGGGCATCCTACGAGCAGTACTTC. Looking up the rest from reference TRBV9 and TRBJ2-7 gives the full variable domain: DSGVTQTPKHLITATGQRVTLRCSPRSGDLSVYWYQQSLDQGLQFLIQYYNGEERAKGNILERFSAQQFPDLHSELNLSSLELGDSALYFCASSVQGASYEQYFGPGTRLTVT.

The J gene is TRBJ1-2, the V gene TRBV12-3 or TRBV12-4; D gene uncertain. CDR3 length: 11 residues. Trimming pared 8 bases from V and 7 bases from J, leaving 11 bases between. CDR3 bases: TGTGCCAGCGCTTATCTGGCTGGCTACACCTTC. Translation: CASAYLAGYTF.

V gene TRBV2 combines with J gene TRBJ1-1; D gene uncertain. V lost 8 bases, J lost 1 base, and 14 bases lay in between. Germline V CDR1 and CDR2: SNHLY, FYNNEI. The length of the CDR3 is 14 residues. The CDR3 spells CASRKVAGNTEAFF. In nucleotides, the CDR3 is TGTGCCAGCCGGAAGGTTGCGGGGAACACTGAAGCTTTCTTT.

The chain links TRBV6-1 to TRBJ1-2; D is uncertain. Germline values: CDR1 MNHNS, CDR2 SASEGT. The CDR3 is made up of 17 amino acids. Trimming removed 0 bases from V and 7 bases from J, with 21 bases in between. CDR3 in DNA: TGTGCCAGCAGTGAAGCAATTCGACCGCCTGGGCGGGGTGGCTACACCTTC. Its protein product is CASSEAIRPPGRGGYTF.

The chain has TRBV4-3 and TRBJ1-5, with D tentatively TRBD1 (5 bases). This CDR3 is built from 15 residues. Trimming stripped 4 bases from V and 5 bases from J, with 15 bases between. Germline CDR1 and CDR2: LGHNA and YSLEER. CDR3 in amino acids: CASSRSRGGDQPQHF. The CDR3 DNA follows: TGCGCCAGCAGCCGCTCGCGGGGGGGGGATCAGCCCCAGCATTTT.

The chain combines TRBV7-2 with TRBJ2-6; D may be TRBD1 (6 bases). The germline CDR1 and CDR2 sequences are SGHTA and FQGNSA. Trimming took 6 bases from V and 4 from J, leaving 16 bases between them. The CDR3 consists of 16 residues. The CDR3 sequence is CASSPASGAGANVLTF. The CDR3 DNA follows: TGTGCCAGCAGTCCAGCGTCAGGGGCCGGGGCCAACGTCCTGACTTTC. Full variable domain (rest looked up from reference TRBV7-2 and TRBJ2-6): GAGVSQSPSNKVTEKGKDVELRCDPISGHTALYWYRQSLGQGLEFLIYFQGNSAPDKSGLPSDRFSAERTGGSVSTLTIQRTQQEDSAVYLCASSPASGAGANVLTFGAGSRLTVL.

V gene TRBV11-1 combines with J gene TRBJ2-5, with D maybe TRBD2 (5 bases). CDR1 and CDR2 (germline): SGHAT, FQDESV (reference sequence). CDR3 size: 15 residues. The ends were cut back, 1 base at V and 1 base at J, with 10 bases in the middle. This chain's CDR3 is CASSLGELFQETQYF. The CDR3 DNA sequence: TGTGCCAGCAGCTTAGGGGAGCTATTCCAAGAGACCCAGTACTTC.

The J gene is TRBJ2-5, the V gene TRBV5-4, with 7 bases matching TRBD2. The length of the CDR3 is 16 residues. Germline-derived CDR1 and CDR2 are SGHNT and YYREEE (reference sequence). Trimming at V came to 6 bases and at J to 3 bases, leaving 14 bases not matched to a gene. The CDR3 sequence is CASINRVAGVEETQYF. In DNA form, the CDR3 reads TGTGCCAGCATCAATCGCGTGGCGGGAGTTGAAGAGACCCAGTACTTC.